This T cell receptor (beta chain) derives from a study of shared clonotypes between healthy human individuals. The data were produced by immunoSEQ multiplex PCR, yet TCRdb's version contains in-frame clones alone and is incomplete. The repertoire holds around 1.1 million clones, with about 72% as singletons. CDR3 length equals 16 residues. V lost 6 bases and J lost 3, with 21 bases in between. CDR1 and CDR2 from the germline V gene are LNHDA and SQIVND (reference sequence). Remarks on this clone: As yet, its antigen is unknown.

Splitting the CD4+ cells yielded a CD45RA+ naive subset and a CD45RA-negative memory subset. Whole-study findings and limits: Clonotypes which were not shared had lower generation probabilities than clonotypes that all four donors shared.

J is TRBJ2-7 and V is TRBV19; possibly TRBD2 for D (6 bases). The receptor was isolated from a man younger than 35 in good health. Some clones in this sample may be carry-over from other donors' samples. The sample consisted of memory CD4+ T cells from PBMCs. Subset in this sample: CD45RA-negative fraction. Here the CDR3 reads CASREGNRAGIYEQYF. The CDR3 DNA sequence: TGTGCCAGTAGGGAGGGAAATCGGGCGGGTATCTACGAGCAGTACTTC.